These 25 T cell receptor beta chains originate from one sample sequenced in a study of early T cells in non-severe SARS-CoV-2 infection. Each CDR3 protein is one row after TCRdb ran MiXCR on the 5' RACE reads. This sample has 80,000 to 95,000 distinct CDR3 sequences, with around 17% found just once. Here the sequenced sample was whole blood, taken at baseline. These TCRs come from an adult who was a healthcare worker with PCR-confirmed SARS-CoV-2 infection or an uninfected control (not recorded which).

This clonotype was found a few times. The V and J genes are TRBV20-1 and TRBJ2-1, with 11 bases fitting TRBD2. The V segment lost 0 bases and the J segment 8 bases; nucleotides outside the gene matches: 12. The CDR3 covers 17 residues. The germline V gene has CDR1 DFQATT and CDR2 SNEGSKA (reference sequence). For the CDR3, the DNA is TGCAGTGCTAGAGACGAACTAGCGGGAGCTGTTGTGTATGAGCAGTTCTTC. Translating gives CSARDELAGAVVYEQFF.

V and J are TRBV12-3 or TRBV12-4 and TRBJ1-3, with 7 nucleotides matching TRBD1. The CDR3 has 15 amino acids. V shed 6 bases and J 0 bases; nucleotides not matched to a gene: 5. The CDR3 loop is CASRSGTDSGNTIYF. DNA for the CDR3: TGTGCCAGCAGGTCAGGGACAGACTCTGGAAACACCATATATTTT.

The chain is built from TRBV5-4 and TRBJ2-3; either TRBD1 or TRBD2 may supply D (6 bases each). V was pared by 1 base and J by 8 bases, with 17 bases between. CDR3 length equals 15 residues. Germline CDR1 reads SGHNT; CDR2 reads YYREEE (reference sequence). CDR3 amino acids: CASSLLLGGDGTQYF. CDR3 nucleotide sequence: TGTGCCAGCAGCTTGCTCCTGGGGGGCGATGGTACGCAGTATTTT.

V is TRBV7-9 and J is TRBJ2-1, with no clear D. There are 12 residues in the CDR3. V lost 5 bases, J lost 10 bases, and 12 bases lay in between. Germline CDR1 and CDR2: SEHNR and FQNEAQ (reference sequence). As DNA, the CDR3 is TGTGCCAGCAGCACGAACCTCGGAGAGCAGTTCTTC. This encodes CASSTNLGEQFF.

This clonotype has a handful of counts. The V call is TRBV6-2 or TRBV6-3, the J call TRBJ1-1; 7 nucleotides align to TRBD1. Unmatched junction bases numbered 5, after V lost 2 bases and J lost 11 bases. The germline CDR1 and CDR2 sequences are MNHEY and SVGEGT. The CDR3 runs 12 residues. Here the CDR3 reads CASSYNGQAAFF. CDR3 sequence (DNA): TGTGCCAGCAGTTACAACGGACAGGCGGCTTTCTTT.

CDR3: CASKPGTSLVEQYF. The CDR3 DNA is TGTGCCAGCAAGCCCGGGACTAGTCTGGTAGAGCAGTACTTC. The V and J genes are TRBV6-5 and TRBJ2-7, with 8 positions matching TRBD2. V was clipped by 7 bases and J by 7 bases; unmatched bases: 12. The CDR3 totals 14 residues. Germline values: CDR1 MNHEY, CDR2 SVGAGI.

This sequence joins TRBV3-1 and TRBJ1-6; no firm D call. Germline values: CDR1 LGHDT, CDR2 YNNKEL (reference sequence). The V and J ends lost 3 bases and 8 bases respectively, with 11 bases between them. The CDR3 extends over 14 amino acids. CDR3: CASSQALADSPLHF. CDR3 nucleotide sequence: TGTGCCAGCAGCCAGGCTCTCGCGGATTCACCCCTCCACTTT.

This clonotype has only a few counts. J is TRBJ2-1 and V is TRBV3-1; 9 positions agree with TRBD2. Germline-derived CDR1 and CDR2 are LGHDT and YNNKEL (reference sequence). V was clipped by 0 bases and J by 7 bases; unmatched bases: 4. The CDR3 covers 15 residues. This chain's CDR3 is CASSQEPSGMNEQFF. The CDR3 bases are TGTGCCAGCAGCCAAGAGCCTAGCGGGATGAATGAGCAGTTCTTC.

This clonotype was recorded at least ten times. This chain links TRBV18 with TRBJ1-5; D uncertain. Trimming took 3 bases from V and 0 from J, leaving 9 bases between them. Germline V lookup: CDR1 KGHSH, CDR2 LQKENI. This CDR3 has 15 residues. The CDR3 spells CASSPESVSNQPQHF. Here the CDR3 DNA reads TGTGCCAGCTCACCCGAGTCAGTTAGCAATCAGCCCCAGCATTTT.

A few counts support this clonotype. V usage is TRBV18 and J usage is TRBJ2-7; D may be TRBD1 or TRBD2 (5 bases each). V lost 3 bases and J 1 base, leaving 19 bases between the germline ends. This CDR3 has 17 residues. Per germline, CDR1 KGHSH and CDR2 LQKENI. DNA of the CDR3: TGTGCCAGCTCACCTACGACAACCGGGACGGGATCCTACGAGCAGTACTTC. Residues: CASSPTTTGTGSYEQYF.

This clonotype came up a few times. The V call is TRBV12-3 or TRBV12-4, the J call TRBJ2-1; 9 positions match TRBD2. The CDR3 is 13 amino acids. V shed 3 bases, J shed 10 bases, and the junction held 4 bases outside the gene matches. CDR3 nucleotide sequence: TGTGCCAGCAGTTTGAAACTAGCGGGCGAGCAGTTCTTC. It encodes CASSLKLAGEQFF.

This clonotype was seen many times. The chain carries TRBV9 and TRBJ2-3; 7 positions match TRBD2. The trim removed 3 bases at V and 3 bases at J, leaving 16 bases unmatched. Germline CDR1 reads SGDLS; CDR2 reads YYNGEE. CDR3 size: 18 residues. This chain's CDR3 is CASSDSTRLAGVTDTQYF. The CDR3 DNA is TGTGCCAGCAGCGACTCGACGAGACTAGCAGGTGTAACAGATACGCAGTATTTT.

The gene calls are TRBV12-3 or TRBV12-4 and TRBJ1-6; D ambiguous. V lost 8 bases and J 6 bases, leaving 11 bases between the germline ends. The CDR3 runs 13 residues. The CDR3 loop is CASRRAFNSPLHF. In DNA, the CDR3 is TGTGCCAGCCGTAGGGCCTTTAATTCACCCCTCCACTTT.

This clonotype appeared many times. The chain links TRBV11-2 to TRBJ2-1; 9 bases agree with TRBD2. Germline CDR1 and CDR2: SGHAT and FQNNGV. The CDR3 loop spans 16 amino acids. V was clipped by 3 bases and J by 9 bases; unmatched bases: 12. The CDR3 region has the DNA TGTGCCAGCAGCTTGACTAGCGGAGCCCTGGGGAGTGAGCAGTTCTTC. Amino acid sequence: CASSLTSGALGSEQFF.

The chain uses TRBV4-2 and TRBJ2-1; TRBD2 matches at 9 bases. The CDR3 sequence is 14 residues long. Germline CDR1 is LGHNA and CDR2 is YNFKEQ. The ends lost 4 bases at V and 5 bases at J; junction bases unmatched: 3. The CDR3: CASSPSGRNNEQFF. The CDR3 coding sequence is TGTGCCAGCAGCCCCAGCGGGAGGAACAATGAGCAGTTCTTC.

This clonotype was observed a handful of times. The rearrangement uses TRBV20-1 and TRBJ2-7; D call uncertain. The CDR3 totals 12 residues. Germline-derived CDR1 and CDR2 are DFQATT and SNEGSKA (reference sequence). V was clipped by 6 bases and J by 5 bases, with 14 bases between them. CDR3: CSAKTQLHEQYF. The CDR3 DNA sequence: TGCAGTGCAAAGACACAGCTTCACGAGCAGTACTTC.

The CDR3 coding sequence is TGTGCCACCAGCAGGCTAATCGGTGGCTCCTATGGCTACACCTTC. Its protein product is CATSRLIGGSYGYTF. The J gene is TRBJ1-2, the V gene TRBV15; D is unresolved. Germline V gives CDR1 LNHNV, CDR2 YYDKDF (reference sequence). The V and J ends lost 3 bases and 4 bases respectively, with 15 bases between them. This CDR3 contains 15 residues.

The CDR3 region has the DNA TGTGCCAGCAGTGCGCTGATGAACACTGAAGCTTTCTTT. Translation gives CASSALMNTEAFF. The rearrangement joins TRBV25-1 to TRBJ1-1; no firm D call. This CDR3 has 13 amino acids. The germline gives CDR1 MGHDK, CDR2 SYGVNS. V lost 4 bases and J lost 0, with 6 bases in between.

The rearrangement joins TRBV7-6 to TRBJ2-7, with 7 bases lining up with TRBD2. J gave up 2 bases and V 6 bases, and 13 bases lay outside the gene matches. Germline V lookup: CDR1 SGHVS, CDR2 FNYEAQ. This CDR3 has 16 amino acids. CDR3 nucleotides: TGTGCCAGCAGTGTCGACCGGCGGGAGCCAACCTACGAGCAGTACTTC. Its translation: CASSVDRREPTYEQYF.

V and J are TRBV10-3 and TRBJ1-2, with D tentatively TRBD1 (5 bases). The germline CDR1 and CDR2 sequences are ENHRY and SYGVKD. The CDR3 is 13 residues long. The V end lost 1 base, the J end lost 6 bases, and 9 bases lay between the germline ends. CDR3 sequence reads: CAISELRGNGYTF. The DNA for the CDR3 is TGTGCCATCAGTGAGTTAAGGGGAAATGGCTACACCTTC.

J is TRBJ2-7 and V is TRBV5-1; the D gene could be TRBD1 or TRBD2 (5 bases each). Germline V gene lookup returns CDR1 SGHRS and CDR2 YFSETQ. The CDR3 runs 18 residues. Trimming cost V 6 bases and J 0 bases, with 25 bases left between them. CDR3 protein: CASTPDTIPGRNSYEQYF. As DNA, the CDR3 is TGCGCCAGCACCCCGGACACCATCCCGGGGAGAAACTCCTACGAGCAGTACTTC.

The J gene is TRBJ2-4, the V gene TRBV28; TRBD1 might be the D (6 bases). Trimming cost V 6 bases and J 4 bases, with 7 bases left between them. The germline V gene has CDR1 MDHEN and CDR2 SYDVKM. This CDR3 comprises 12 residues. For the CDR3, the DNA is TGTGCCAGCAGACAGGGAAAAAACATTCAGTACTTC. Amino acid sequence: CASRQGKNIQYF.

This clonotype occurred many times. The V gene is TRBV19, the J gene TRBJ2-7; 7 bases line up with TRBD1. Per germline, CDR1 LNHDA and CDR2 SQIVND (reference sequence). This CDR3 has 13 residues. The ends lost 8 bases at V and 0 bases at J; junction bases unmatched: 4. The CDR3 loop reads CASSGQDSYEQYF. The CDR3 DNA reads TGTGCCAGTTCCGGACAGGACTCCTACGAGCAGTACTTC.

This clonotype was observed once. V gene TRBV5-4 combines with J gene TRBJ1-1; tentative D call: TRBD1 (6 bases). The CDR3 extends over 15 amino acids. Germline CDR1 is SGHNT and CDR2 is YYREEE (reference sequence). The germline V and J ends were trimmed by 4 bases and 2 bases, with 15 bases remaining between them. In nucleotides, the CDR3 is TGTGCCAGCAGCCTGAAGGGACACCGAAACACTGAAGCTTTCTTT. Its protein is CASSLKGHRNTEAFF.

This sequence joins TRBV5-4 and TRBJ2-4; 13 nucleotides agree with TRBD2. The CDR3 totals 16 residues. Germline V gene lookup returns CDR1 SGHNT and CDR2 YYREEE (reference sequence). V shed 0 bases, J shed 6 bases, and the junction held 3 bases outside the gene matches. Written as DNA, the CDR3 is TGTGCCAGCAGCTTGGGGACTAGCGGGAGTAGAAACATTCAGTACTTC. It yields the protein CASSLGTSGSRNIQYF. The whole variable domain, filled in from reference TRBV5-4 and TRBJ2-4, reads ETGVTQSPTHLIKTRGQQVTLRCSSQSGHNTVSWYQQALGQGPQFIFQYYREEENGRGNFPPRFSGLQFPNYSSELNVNALELDDSALYLCASSLGTSGSRNIQYFGAGTRLSVL.